Listed below are T cell receptor beta chains from one sample, sequenced in a study of post-analysis software for immune sequencing data. MiXCR, applied by TCRdb to the PCR reads, yields one record per CDR3 protein. Among about 770,000 distinct CDR3 sequences listed, around 42% were seen once. Specimen: blood. Receptors originate from a girl aged 10 to 17 with multiple sclerosis. CDR3s include the opening cysteine and the closing phenylalanine or tryptophan. A D gene is named only where the DNA matches it firmly. Some rows mark clone size as missing; the rest say once, few, many or name a class of expanded clone.

CDR3aa: CASSEYVLAGGSTDTQYF
j_gene: TRBJ2-3
abundance: few
d_gene: TRBD2
v_gene: TRBV10-1

CDR3aa: CAGAKKGLASSYNEQFF
j_gene: TRBJ2-1
abundance: .
d_gene: TRBD2
v_gene: TRBV6-1

CDR3aa: CASSYGTELAKNIQYF
j_gene: TRBJ2-4
abundance: few
d_gene: .
v_gene: TRBV6-6

CDR3aa: CASSPVGLTDTQYF
j_gene: TRBJ2-3
abundance: few
d_gene: .
v_gene: TRBV7-3

CDR3aa: CASSYSMRATEAFF
j_gene: TRBJ1-1
abundance: .
d_gene: .
v_gene: TRBV6-6

CDR3aa: CATSDRAGEDTQYF
j_gene: TRBJ2-3
abundance: .
d_gene: .
v_gene: TRBV15

CDR3aa: CASSLELAGGMETQYF
j_gene: TRBJ2-5
abundance: .
d_gene: TRBD2
v_gene: TRBV5-1

CDR3aa: CASSPQQVTVGTEAFF
j_gene: TRBJ1-1
abundance: .
d_gene: .
v_gene: TRBV12-3/TRBV12-4

CDR3aa: CASSAGVEQFF
j_gene: TRBJ2-1
abundance: few
d_gene: .
v_gene: TRBV5-1

CDR3aa: CAAAGTSGPNEQFF
j_gene: TRBJ2-1
abundance: once
d_gene: TRBD2
v_gene: TRBV30

CDR3aa: CASSFGGRSGNQPQHF
j_gene: TRBJ1-5
abundance: .
d_gene: .
v_gene: TRBV7-8

CDR3aa: CASSSRRGGAQETQYF
j_gene: TRBJ2-5
abundance: .
d_gene: .
v_gene: TRBV7-2

CDR3aa: CASSLSGTSGRLAKNIQYF
j_gene: TRBJ2-4
abundance: few
d_gene: TRBD2
v_gene: TRBV6-2/TRBV6-3

CDR3aa: CASSLGGLEEQYF
j_gene: TRBJ2-7
abundance: .
d_gene: .
v_gene: TRBV13

CDR3aa: CASSLVDTPEETQYF
j_gene: TRBJ2-5
abundance: .
d_gene: .
v_gene: TRBV7-6

CDR3aa: CSARDWEREPPNNGGNEQYF
j_gene: TRBJ2-5
abundance: few
d_gene: TRBD2
v_gene: TRBV20-1

CDR3aa: CASSPKGTGGTDTQYF
j_gene: TRBJ2-3
abundance: .
d_gene: TRBD1
v_gene: TRBV6-4

CDR3aa: CASSPRGTVSYNEQFF
j_gene: TRBJ2-1
abundance: .
d_gene: .
v_gene: TRBV28

CDR3aa: CASSHTDTLYEQYF
j_gene: TRBJ2-7
abundance: .
d_gene: .
v_gene: TRBV5-6

CDR3aa: CASSRGGLAGVEREQYF
j_gene: TRBJ2-7
abundance: .
d_gene: TRBD2
v_gene: TRBV6-2/TRBV6-3

CDR3aa: CASSGPYPYEQYF
j_gene: TRBJ2-7
abundance: .
d_gene: .
v_gene: TRBV28

CDR3aa: CASKQLTGNEGYTF
j_gene: TRBJ1-2
abundance: .
d_gene: .
v_gene: TRBV6-6

CDR3aa: CASSLQAAGPQHF
j_gene: TRBJ1-5
abundance: .
d_gene: .
v_gene: TRBV12-3/TRBV12-4

CDR3aa: CASSLGTGANAYNEQFF
j_gene: TRBJ2-1
abundance: .
d_gene: TRBD1
v_gene: TRBV7-2

CDR3aa: CATSSFGQGYGYTF
j_gene: TRBJ1-2
abundance: .
d_gene: .
v_gene: TRBV15

CDR3aa: CASSPHDSGPYGYTF
j_gene: TRBJ1-2
abundance: .
d_gene: .
v_gene: TRBV5-1

CDR3aa: CASSLRQGRDYRETQYF
j_gene: TRBJ2-5
abundance: .
d_gene: .
v_gene: TRBV27

CDR3aa: CASSLTRNLYEQYF
j_gene: .
abundance: .
d_gene: .
v_gene: TRBV27

CDR3aa: CASSHPLRVGNQPQHF
j_gene: TRBJ1-5
abundance: .
d_gene: .
v_gene: TRBV9

CDR3aa: CSAGSWGSTDTQYF
j_gene: TRBJ2-3
abundance: .
d_gene: .
v_gene: TRBV20-1

CDR3aa: CASRRSGDAPYGQYF
j_gene: TRBJ2-7
abundance: .
d_gene: .
v_gene: TRBV12-3/TRBV12-4

CDR3aa: CAAEDRVTDTQYF
j_gene: TRBJ2-3
abundance: once
d_gene: .
v_gene: TRBV2

CDR3aa: CSVEGLVGNQETQYF
j_gene: TRBJ2-5
abundance: .
d_gene: .
v_gene: TRBV29-1

CDR3aa: CAGSPDPGGEKLFF
j_gene: TRBJ1-4
abundance: .
d_gene: .
v_gene: TRBV5-5

CDR3aa: CSVEVGTGGVGPGNTIYF
j_gene: TRBJ1-3
abundance: .
d_gene: TRBD1
v_gene: TRBV29-1

CDR3aa: CASSPPGYEQFF
j_gene: TRBJ2-1
abundance: few
d_gene: .
v_gene: TRBV6-2/TRBV6-3